At least ten counts were recorded for the clone carrying this TCR beta chain. Antigen unknown. The sample originates from a study of early T cells in non-severe SARS-CoV-2 infection. Findings and limits, study-wide: Matching results from VDJdb favored anti-spike CD8 responses, leaving private and CD4 specificities undetected.

In the library, individual cDNA molecules carried attached unique molecular identifiers. TCRdb called the 5' RACE reads again in MiXCR, with one record for every CDR3 protein. Of around 58,000 distinct CDR3 sequences in the sample, about 8% were seen once. The CDR3 is 14 amino acids. Germline V gene sequence: CDR1 SGHRS, CDR2 YFSETQ. The V end lost 6 bases, the J end lost 0 bases, and 11 bases lay between the germline ends. The TCR was taken from an adult who was a healthcare worker with PCR-confirmed SARS-CoV-2 infection or an uninfected control (not recorded which). V is TRBV5-1 and J is TRBJ2-3; a weak D match, TRBD2 (6 bases). The starting material was whole blood, obtained at baseline. CDR3: CASIRDSSTDTQYF. CDR3 nucleotide sequence: TGCGCCAGCATACGGGACTCAAGCACAGATACGCAGTATTTT.